Shown below are 15 T cell receptor beta chains from a single sample sequenced in a study of Ad26.COV2.S vaccination and SARS-CoV-2 variants. Treatment indicated: roughly 18 received Ad26.COV2.S at low or high dose, single or two shots; roughly five received placebo; per-sample allocation not given. Repertoires come from day 63 after the first vaccine or placebo injection. Generated by immunoSEQ multiplex PCR, the TCRdb table keeps only in-frame clones and is missing some. The profile shows fewer than 800,000 clones, 70% to 90% of them singletons. Sequenced here: peripheral blood, sampled in a trial of Ad26.COV2.S vaccine versus placebo. These receptors all stem from a person between 18 and 59 years old who received the Ad26.COV2.S COVID-19 vaccine or a placebo.

This sequence joins TRBV5-1 and TRBJ1-3; TRBD1 might be the D (5 bases). The CDR3 contains 14 residues. Deletions cut 5 bases from V and 0 bases from J, with 9 bases between. Germline-derived CDR1 and CDR2 are SGHRS and YFSETQ. The DNA for the CDR3 is TGCGCCAGCAGACCAGGGATCTCTGGAAACACCATATATTTT. This codes for CASRPGISGNTIYF.

V and J are TRBV27 and TRBJ1-5; a weak D match, TRBD1 (5 bases). Between the trimmed V and J ends, which lost 4 bases and 3 bases, there was a span of 7 bases. This CDR3 is built from 13 residues. The germline gives CDR1 MNHEY, CDR2 SMNVEV (reference sequence). CDR3 sequence (DNA): TGTGCCAGCAGTTGGGGGGTCAATCAGCCCCAGCATTTT. It codes for CASSWGVNQPQHF.

This chain connects TRBV11-3 to TRBJ2-7, with D perhaps matching TRBD2 (5 bases). Trimming took 1 base from V and 4 from J, leaving 8 bases between them. Germline assignment: CDR1 SGHNT and CDR2 YENEEA. The CDR3 has 13 residues. Here the CDR3 reads CASSLGERYEQYF. CDR3 sequence (DNA): TGTGCCAGCAGCTTAGGGGAGAGATACGAGCAGTACTTC.

This chain connects TRBV14 to TRBJ1-2; 9 nucleotides line up with TRBD1. Germline V gene data show CDR1 as SGHDN and CDR2 as FVKESK. Trimming cost V 0 bases and J 4 bases; bases outside gene matches: 9. The CDR3 sequence is 17 residues long. The CDR3 DNA is TGTGCCAGCAGCCAAGATCCACAGGGGGCGCGGACCTATGGCTACACCTTC. Translation: CASSQDPQGARTYGYTF.

The genes are TRBV29-1 and TRBJ2-1; D possibly corresponds to TRBD2 (6 bases). The CDR3 has 14 residues. CDR1 and CDR2 (germline): SQVTM, ANQGSEA. V was shortened by 3 bases and J by 1 base, with 10 bases between the two germline ends. The CDR3 protein is CSVDPGRSYNEQFF. The DNA of the CDR3 is TGCAGCGTTGACCCAGGGAGGTCCTACAATGAGCAGTTCTTC.

V and J are TRBV19 and TRBJ2-7, with D possibly TRBD1 on 6 matching bases. V was trimmed by 8 bases and J by 6 bases, leaving 23 bases between them. Germline CDR1 reads LNHDA; CDR2 reads SQIVND (reference sequence). CDR3 length: 15 residues. The CDR3: CASVDSSTSPVEQYF. For the CDR3, the DNA is TGTGCCAGTGTGGACAGCTCCACCTCCCCGGTCGAGCAGTACTTC.

In this sample, this clone turned up once. DNA for the CDR3: TGTGCCAGTAGTGGGAGGGGGGGAGATACGCAGTATTTT. It codes for CASSGRGGDTQYF. V and J are TRBV19 and TRBJ2-3; D might be TRBD2 (7 bases). Germline lookup yields CDR1 LNHDA and CDR2 SQIVND (reference sequence). The ends were cut back, 5 bases at V and 5 bases at J, with 11 bases in the middle. There are 13 residues in the CDR3. Drawing the rest from reference TRBV19 and TRBJ2-3, the complete variable domain is DGGITQSPKYLFRKEGQNVTLSCEQNLNHDAMYWYRQDPGQGLRLIYYSQIVNDFQKGDIAEGYSVSREKKESFPLTVTSAQKNPTAFYLCASSGRGGDTQYFGPGTRLTVL.

The chain joins TRBV10-3 to TRBJ2-1; 11 bases are a match to TRBD2. This CDR3 is 16 amino acids long. The germline V gene encodes CDR1 ENHRY and CDR2 SYGVKD. The V gene end was trimmed by 6 bases and the J gene end by 4 bases; junction bases not matched to a gene: 8. The CDR3 spells CAIRTDSGRGYNEQFF. Written as DNA, the CDR3 is TGTGCCATCAGGACAGATAGCGGGAGGGGGTACAATGAGCAGTTCTTC.

About this clone: Distinct nucleotide sequences in the sample also encode this CDR3. V and J are TRBV10-3 and TRBJ2-1; 13 positions agree with TRBD2. Germline V gene lookup returns CDR1 ENHRY and CDR2 SYGVKD. V was clipped by 8 bases and J by 7 bases; unmatched bases: 2. CDR3 length equals 13 residues. In nucleotides, the CDR3 is TGTGCCATCGGACTAGCGGGAGCGAATGAGCAGTTCTTC. Its protein is CAIGLAGANEQFF.

Written as DNA, the CDR3 is TGTGCCAGCAGATCGACCCCCAACTTAGGCCTTGCTGAAGCTTTCTTT. It codes for CASRSTPNLGLAEAFF. V usage is TRBV7-2 and J usage is TRBJ1-1; unclear D gene. The V gene lost 6 bases and the J gene lost 6 bases, with 23 bases spanning the gap. Germline CDR1 SGHTA, CDR2 FQGNSA. This CDR3 is 16 amino acids long.

The chain combines TRBV6-5 with TRBJ2-2; D perhaps matches TRBD2 (6 bases). CDR1 and CDR2 (germline): MNHEY, SVGAGI. The ends were cut back, 6 bases at V and 4 bases at J, with 12 bases in the middle. The CDR3 loop spans 14 amino acids. Here the CDR3 DNA reads TGTGCCAGCAGACGGGACTCCCTCACCGGGGAGCTGTTTTTT. Its protein product is CASRRDSLTGELFF.

V usage is TRBV15 and J usage is TRBJ2-7; D is unresolved. The CDR3 is made up of 16 amino acids. The V gene lost 0 bases and the J gene lost 3 bases, with 15 bases spanning the gap. CDR1 is LNHNV and CDR2 is YYDKDF in the germline V gene (reference sequence). The CDR3 coding sequence is TGTGCCACCAGCAGAGACCTGAGTCAGGCCAACTACGAGCAGTACTTC. Protein product: CATSRDLSQANYEQYF. Drawing the rest from reference TRBV15 and TRBJ2-7, the complete variable domain is DAMVIQNPRYQVTQFGKPVTLSCSQTLNHNVMYWYQQKSSQAPKLLFHYYDKDFNNEADTPDNFQSRRPNTSFCFLDIRSPGLGDTAMYLCATSRDLSQANYEQYFGPGTRLTVT.

J is TRBJ1-6 and V is TRBV11-2, with D tentatively TRBD1 (6 bases). Trimming removed 2 bases from V and 11 bases from J, with 22 bases in between. The CDR3 length is 17 residues. The V gene's germline CDR1 is SGHAT and CDR2 FQNNGV. Written as DNA, the CDR3 is TGTGCCAGCAGCTTAAGGGGGGGCGCTGGGATATTGGCACCCCTCCACTTT. This sequence encodes CASSLRGGAGILAPLHF.

This sequence joins TRBV5-1 and TRBJ2-1, with D perhaps TRBD2 (5 bases). The V end lost 0 bases, the J end lost 7 bases, and 17 bases lay between the germline ends. This CDR3 region has 16 residues. The germline gives CDR1 SGHRS, CDR2 YFSETQ. In DNA, the CDR3 is TGCGCCAGCAGCTTGGTTGCGGGTCTCGTCTGGAATGAGCAGTTCTTC. Translation gives CASSLVAGLVWNEQFF. Full variable domain (rest looked up from reference TRBV5-1 and TRBJ2-1): KAGVTQTPRYLIKTRGQQVTLSCSPISGHRSVSWYQQTPGQGLQFLFEYFSETQRNKGNFPGRFSGRQFSNSRSEMNVSTLELGDSALYLCASSLVAGLVWNEQFFGPGTRLTVL.

The chain links TRBV4-1 to TRBJ2-3, with a weak D call TRBD2 (6 bases). The V and J ends lost 0 bases and 4 bases respectively, with 17 bases between them. CDR1 is MGHRA and CDR2 is YSYEKL in the germline V gene. The CDR3 has 17 residues. The chain's CDR3 is CASSQERVGLAPDTQYF. CDR3 nucleotide sequence: TGCGCCAGCAGCCAAGAGAGGGTGGGGCTAGCGCCAGATACGCAGTATTTT.